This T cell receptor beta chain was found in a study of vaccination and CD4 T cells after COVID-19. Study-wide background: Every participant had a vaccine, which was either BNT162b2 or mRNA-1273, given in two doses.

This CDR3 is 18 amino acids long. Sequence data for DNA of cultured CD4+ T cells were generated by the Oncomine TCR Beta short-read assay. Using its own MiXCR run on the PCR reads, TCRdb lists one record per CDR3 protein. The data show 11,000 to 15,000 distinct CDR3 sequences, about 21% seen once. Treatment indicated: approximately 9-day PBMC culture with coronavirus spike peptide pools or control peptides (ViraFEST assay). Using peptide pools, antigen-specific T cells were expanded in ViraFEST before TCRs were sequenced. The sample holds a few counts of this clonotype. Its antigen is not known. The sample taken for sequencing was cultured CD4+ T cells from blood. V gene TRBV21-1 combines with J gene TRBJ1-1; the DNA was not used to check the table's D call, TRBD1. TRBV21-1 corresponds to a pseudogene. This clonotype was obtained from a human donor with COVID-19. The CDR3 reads CASRWTGIRVALNTEAFF. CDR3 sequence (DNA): TGTGCCAGCCGGTGGACAGGGATCAGGGTCGCATTGAACACTGAAGCTTTCTTT.